Reported below is one T cell receptor beta chain. Its antigen is as yet unknown. This sample stems from a study of T cell responses to AZD1222 COVID-19 vaccine. Across the whole study: The analysis combined second doses at about 4 or about 12 weeks. Broader study findings: Clonal diversity was possibly underestimated, and white British individuals and females predominated among donors. Regions 160-218 and 743-854 dominated among vaccine-associated CD4 TCRs spanning spike. Reportedly, nearly half of unique spike TCRs recognized epitopes outside B.1.351/B.1.1.7 mutations.

Assay: immunoSEQ multiplex PCR; the TCRdb copy retains only in-frame clones and omits some. The top ten hold 7.5% of the sample, which has more than 95,000 clones, roughly 87% seen once. Sample: peripheral blood, taken on day 0 of AZD1222 vaccination. This sequence originates from an adult in good health.

Written as DNA, the CDR3 is TGCGCCAGCAGCTTCTTTCCGGGACAGAGCAATCAGCCCCAGCATTTT. Protein product: CASSFFPGQSNQPQHF. The V and J genes are TRBV5-1 and TRBJ1-5; 7 bases are shared with TRBD1. Germline assignment: CDR1 SGHRS and CDR2 YFSETQ. The CDR3 extends over 16 amino acids. J gave up 1 base and V 2 bases, and 6 bases lay outside the gene matches.